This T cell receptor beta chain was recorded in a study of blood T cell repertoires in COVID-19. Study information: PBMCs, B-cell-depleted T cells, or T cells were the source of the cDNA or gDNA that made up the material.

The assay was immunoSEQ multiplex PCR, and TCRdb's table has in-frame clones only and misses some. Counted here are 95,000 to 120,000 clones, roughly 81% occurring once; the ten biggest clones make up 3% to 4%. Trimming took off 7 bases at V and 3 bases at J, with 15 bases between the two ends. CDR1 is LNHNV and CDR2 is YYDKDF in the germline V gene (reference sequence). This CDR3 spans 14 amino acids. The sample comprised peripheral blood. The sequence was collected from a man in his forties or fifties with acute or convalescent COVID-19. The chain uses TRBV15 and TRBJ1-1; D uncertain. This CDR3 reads CATNQDGRDTEAFF. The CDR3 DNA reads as TGTGCCACCAACCAAGATGGGAGGGACACTGAAGCTTTCTTT.